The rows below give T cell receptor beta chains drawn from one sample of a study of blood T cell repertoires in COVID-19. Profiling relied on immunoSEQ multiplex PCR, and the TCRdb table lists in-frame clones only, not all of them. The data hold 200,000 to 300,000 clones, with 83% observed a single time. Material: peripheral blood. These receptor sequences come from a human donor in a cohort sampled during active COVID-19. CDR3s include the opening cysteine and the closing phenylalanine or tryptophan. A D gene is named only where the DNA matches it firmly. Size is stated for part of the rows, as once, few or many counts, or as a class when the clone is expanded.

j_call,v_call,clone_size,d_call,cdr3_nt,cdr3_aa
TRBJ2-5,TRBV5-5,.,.,TGTGCCAGCAGCTTGGCGGGTCCAGAGACCCAGTACTTC,CASSLAGPETQYF
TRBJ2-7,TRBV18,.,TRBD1,TGTGCCAGCTCTCCTGGGACAGGGAGCTCCTACGAGCAGTACTTC,CASSPGTGSSYEQYF
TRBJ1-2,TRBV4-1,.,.,TGCGCCAGCAGCCAAAACCCCCCGGGAAAGACGGGCTACACCTTC,CASSQNPPGKTGYTF
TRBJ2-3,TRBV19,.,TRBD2,TGTGCCACCAGTAGGGCTAGCGGATCCACAGATACGCAGTATTTT,CATSRASGSTDTQYF
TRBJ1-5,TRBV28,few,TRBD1,TGTGCCAGCCGGGTGGAGGGGGCAGGGAGTCAGCCCCAGCATTTT,CASRVEGAGSQPQHF
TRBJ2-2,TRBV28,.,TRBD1,TGTGCCAGCGGGTGGGACAGGGGGAACACCGGGGAGCTGTTTTTT,CASGWDRGNTGELFF
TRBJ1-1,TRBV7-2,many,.,TGTGCCAGCAGTTATTCGACAGGGAACACTGAAGCTTTCTTT,CASSYSTGNTEAFF
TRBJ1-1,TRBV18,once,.,TGTGCCAGCTCACCACGCGAGACTGACACTGAAGCTTTCTTT,CASSPRETDTEAFF
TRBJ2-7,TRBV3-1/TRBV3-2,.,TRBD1,TGTGCCAGCAGCCGCGGGACAGGGAACTACGAGCAGTACTTC,CASSRGTGNYEQYF
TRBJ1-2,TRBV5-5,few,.,TGTGCCAGCAGCTCGGGGGGAGATGGCTACACCTTC,CASSSGGDGYTF
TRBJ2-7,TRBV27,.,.,TGTGCCAGCAGTTTTTATCCAGGGAGGTCCTACGAGCAGTACTTC,CASSFYPGRSYEQYF
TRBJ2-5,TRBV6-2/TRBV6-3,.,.,TGTGCCAGCAGCTCTGACAGCGATCCTAAAGAGACCCAGTACTTC,CASSSDSDPKETQYF
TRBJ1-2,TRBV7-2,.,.,TGTGCCAGCAGCTTATCCCCCAGGGGCGGCGGTGGCTACACCTTC,CASSLSPRGGGGYTF
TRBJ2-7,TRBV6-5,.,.,TGTGCCAGCAGTTACTCGAGGACAGCCAACTACGAGCAGTACTTC,CASSYSRTANYEQYF
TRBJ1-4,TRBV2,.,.,TGTGCCAGCAGGGCGGTGGAGGCGGGTGAAAAACTGTTTTTT,CASRAVEAGEKLFF
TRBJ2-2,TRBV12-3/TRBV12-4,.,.,TGTGCCAGCAGCCCGGGCACCGGGGAGCTGTTTTTT,CASSPGTGELFF
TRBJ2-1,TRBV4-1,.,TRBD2,TGCGCCAGCAGCTCCCAGACCACTAGCGGGAGTTACAATGAGCAGTTCTTC,CASSSQTTSGSYNEQFF
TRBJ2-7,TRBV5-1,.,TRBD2,TGCGCCAGCAGCCCCGGGACTAGCGGGGGTTACGAGCAGTACTTC,CASSPGTSGGYEQYF
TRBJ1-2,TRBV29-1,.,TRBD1,TGCAGCGTTGAGTTCCAGGGGGGTGGCTACACCTTC,CSVEFQGGGYTF